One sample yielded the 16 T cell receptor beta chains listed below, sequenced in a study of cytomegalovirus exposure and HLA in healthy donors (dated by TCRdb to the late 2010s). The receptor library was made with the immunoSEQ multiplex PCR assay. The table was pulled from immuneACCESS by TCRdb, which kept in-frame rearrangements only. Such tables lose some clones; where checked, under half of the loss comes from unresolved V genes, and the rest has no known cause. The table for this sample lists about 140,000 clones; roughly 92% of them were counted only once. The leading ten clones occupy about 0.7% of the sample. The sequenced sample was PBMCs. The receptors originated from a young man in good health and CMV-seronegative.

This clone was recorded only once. CDR3 nucleotides: TGTGCCAGCAGTGAAATTGCAGGGGACACCGGGGAGCTGTTTTTT. Amino acid sequence: CASSEIAGDTGELFF. This chain joins TRBV6-4 and TRBJ2-2, with D perhaps TRBD1 (6 bases). Trimming removed 3 bases from V and 3 bases from J, with 11 bases in between. CDR3 size: 15 residues. Germline assignment: CDR1 MRHNA and CDR2 SNTAGT.

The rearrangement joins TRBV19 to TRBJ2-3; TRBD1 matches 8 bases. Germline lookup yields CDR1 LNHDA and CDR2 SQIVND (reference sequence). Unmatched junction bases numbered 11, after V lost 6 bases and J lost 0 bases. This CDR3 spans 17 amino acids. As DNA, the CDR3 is TGTGCCAGTAGCGATCACGGACAGGGAACTAGCACAGATACGCAGTATTTT. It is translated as CASSDHGQGTSTDTQYF. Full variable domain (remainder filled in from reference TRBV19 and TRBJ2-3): DGGITQSPKYLFRKEGQNVTLSCEQNLNHDAMYWYRQDPGQGLRLIYYSQIVNDFQKGDIAEGYSVSREKKESFPLTVTSAQKNPTAFYLCASSDHGQGTSTDTQYFGPGTRLTVL.

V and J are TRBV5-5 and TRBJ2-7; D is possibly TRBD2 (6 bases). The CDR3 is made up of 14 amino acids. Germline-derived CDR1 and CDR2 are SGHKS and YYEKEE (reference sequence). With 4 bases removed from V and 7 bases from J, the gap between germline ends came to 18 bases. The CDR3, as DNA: TGTGCCAGCAGCCCCGGGACTCCCACGGGGGAGCAGTACTTC. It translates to CASSPGTPTGEQYF.

The CDR3 here is CASSVRTAHSGNTIYF. CDR3 bases: TGTGCCAGCAGTGTCAGGACAGCTCACTCTGGAAACACCATATATTTT. The chain recombines TRBV6-1 with TRBJ1-3; a weak D match, TRBD1 (6 bases). Trimming removed 4 bases from V and 0 bases from J, with 13 bases in between. The germline gives CDR1 MNHNS, CDR2 SASEGT. The CDR3 length is 16 residues.

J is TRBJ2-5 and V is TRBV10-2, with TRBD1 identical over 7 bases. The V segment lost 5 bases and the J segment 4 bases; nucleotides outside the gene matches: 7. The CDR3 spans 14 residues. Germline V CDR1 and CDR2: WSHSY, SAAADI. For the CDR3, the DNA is TGCGCCAGCAGTCAGTACAGGGGTCGAGAGACCCAGTACTTC. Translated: CASSQYRGRETQYF.

This chain's CDR3 is CASTQGRAAINEQFF. The CDR3 nucleotides read TGTGCCAGCACCCAGGGGAGGGCCGCAATCAATGAGCAGTTCTTC. The chain employs TRBV5-4 and TRBJ2-1, with a weak D call TRBD2 (7 bases). CDR1 and CDR2 from the germline V gene are SGHNT and YYREEE (reference sequence). V was cut by 6 bases and J by 6 bases, with 19 bases left in between. The CDR3 contains 15 residues.

Here the CDR3 DNA reads TGTGCCTGGAGTGCCTGGGACAGATCCGACGAGCAGTACTTC. It is translated as CAWSAWDRSDEQYF. The V and J genes are TRBV30 and TRBJ2-7, with 7 nucleotides matching TRBD1. The CDR3 consists of 14 residues. Germline lookup yields CDR1 GTSNPN and CDR2 SVGIG (reference sequence). Germline trimming cut 1 base from V and 5 bases from J; bases unmatched to any gene: 8.

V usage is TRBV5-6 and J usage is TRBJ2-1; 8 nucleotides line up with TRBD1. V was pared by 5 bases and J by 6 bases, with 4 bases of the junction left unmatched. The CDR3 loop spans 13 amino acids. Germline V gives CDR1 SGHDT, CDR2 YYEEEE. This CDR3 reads CASRQGASNEQFF. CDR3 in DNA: TGTGCCAGCAGGCAGGGGGCGAGCAATGAGCAGTTCTTC.

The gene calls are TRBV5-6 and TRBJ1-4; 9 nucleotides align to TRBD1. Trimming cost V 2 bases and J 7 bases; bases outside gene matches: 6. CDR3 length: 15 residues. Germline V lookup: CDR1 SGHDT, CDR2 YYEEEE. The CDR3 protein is CASSFRTGASEKLFF. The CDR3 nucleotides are TGTGCCAGCAGCTTTAGGACAGGGGCAAGTGAAAAACTGTTTTTT.

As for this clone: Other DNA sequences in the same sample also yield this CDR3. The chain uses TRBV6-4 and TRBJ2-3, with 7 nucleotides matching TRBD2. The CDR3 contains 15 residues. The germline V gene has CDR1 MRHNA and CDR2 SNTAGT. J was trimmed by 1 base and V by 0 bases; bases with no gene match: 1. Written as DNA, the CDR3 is TGTGCCAGCAGTGACTCGAGCGGGGGCACAGATACGCAGTATTTT. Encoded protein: CASSDSSGGTDTQYF.

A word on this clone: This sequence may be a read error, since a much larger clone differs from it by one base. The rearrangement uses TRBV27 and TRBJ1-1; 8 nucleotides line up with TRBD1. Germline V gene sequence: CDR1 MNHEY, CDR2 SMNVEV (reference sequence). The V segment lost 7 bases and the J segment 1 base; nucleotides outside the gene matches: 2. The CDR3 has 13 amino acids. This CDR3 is CASNGQGNTEAFF. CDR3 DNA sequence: TGTGCCAGCAATGGACAGGGGAACACTGAAGCTTTCTTT.

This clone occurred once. DNA for the CDR3: TGTGCCAGCAGCAGGACACAGGGGGTTTGTCAGCCCCAGCATTTT. Amino acids: CASSRTQGVCQPQHF. The V gene is TRBV21-1, the J gene TRBJ1-5; TRBD1, the table's D call, was not compared with the DNA. TRBV21-1 counts as a pseudogene. This CDR3 has 15 residues.

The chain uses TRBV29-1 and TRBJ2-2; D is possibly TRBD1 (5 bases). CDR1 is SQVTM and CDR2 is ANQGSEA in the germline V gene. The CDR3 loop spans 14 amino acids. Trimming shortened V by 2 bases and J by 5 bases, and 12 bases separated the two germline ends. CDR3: CSVEQGHGTGELFF. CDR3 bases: TGCAGCGTTGAACAGGGCCACGGTACCGGGGAGCTGTTTTTT.

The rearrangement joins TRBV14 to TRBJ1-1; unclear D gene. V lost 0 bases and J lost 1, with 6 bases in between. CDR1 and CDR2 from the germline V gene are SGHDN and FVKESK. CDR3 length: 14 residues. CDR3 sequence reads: CASSQDTANTEAFF. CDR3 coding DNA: TGTGCCAGCAGCCAAGATACAGCGAACACTGAAGCTTTCTTT.

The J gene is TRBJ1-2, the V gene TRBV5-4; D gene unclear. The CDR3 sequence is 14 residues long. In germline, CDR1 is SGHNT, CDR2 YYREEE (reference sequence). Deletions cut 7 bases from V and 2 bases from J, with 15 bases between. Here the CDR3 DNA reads TGTGCCAGCTCAACGCGGGGAGGAAACTATGGCTACACCTTC. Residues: CASSTRGGNYGYTF.

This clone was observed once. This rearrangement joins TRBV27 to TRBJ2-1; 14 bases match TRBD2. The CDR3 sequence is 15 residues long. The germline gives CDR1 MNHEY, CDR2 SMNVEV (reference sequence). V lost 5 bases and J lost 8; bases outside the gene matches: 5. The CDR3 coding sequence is TGTGCCAGCAGTCGGGGACTAGCGGGAGTTGATGAGCAGTTCTTC. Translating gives CASSRGLAGVDEQFF.